One and the same sample provided the 23 T cell receptor beta chains below, sequenced in a study of regulatory T cells in long-lasting Graves disease. Building of the TCR beta libraries involved iRepertoire HTBI primers and Arm-PCR of CDR3 regions. TCRdb re-derived calls from the multiplex PCR reads in MiXCR, one entry per CDR3 protein. Of roughly 450,000 distinct CDR3 sequences listed, roughly 22% are singletons. Stated time point: persistent/refractory GD, antithyroid drugs over 5 years with positive TRAb. The TCR library was made from RNA that had been extracted from PBMCs in TRIzol. The source material was peripheral blood mononuclear cells (PBMCs), sampled when the disease was refractory, from a patient treated with antithyroid drugs. The origin of the receptors is a female donor with Graves disease.

A remark on this clonotype: A read error may explain this, as a much larger clone is one base away. V gene TRBV27 combines with J gene TRBJ2-5; D may be TRBD1 (5 bases). The CDR3 has 13 amino acids. Germline CDR1 reads MNHEY; CDR2 reads SMNVEV (reference sequence). CDR3 in DNA: TGTGCCAGCAGCCAGGGTACGCAAGAGAACCAGTACTTC. This sequence encodes CASSQGTQENQYF.

At least ten counts were recorded for this clonotype. V and J are TRBV19 and TRBJ2-5; TRBD1 might be the D (5 bases). V shed 8 bases and J shed 1 base, with 14 bases lying between them. The CDR3 spans 14 residues. Germline lookup yields CDR1 LNHDA and CDR2 SQIVND (reference sequence). The CDR3 coding sequence is TGTGCCAGTTCGGGTGGGGCGACCCAAGAGACCCAGTACTTC. As protein: CASSGGATQETQYF.

The chain couples TRBV5-1 to TRBJ2-7; 9 bases are a match to TRBD2. Germline CDR1 and CDR2: SGHRS and YFSETQ. This CDR3 is 15 amino acids long. The trim removed 3 bases at V and 3 bases at J, leaving 7 bases unmatched. This chain's CDR3 is CASSSGGSGSYEQYF. The CDR3 DNA is TGCGCCAGCAGCTCCGGGGGTAGCGGGAGCTACGAGCAGTACTTC.

This clonotype was seen ten or more times. The V call is TRBV2, the J call TRBJ1-6; weak D call: TRBD1 (6 bases). The CDR3 totals 13 residues. Germline CDR1 reads SNHLY; CDR2 reads FYNNEI. The ends were cut back, 7 bases at V and 12 bases at J, with 16 bases in the middle. CDR3 sequence (DNA): TGTGCCAGCAATGGGGGGCGAGGAAAACCCCTCCACTTT. Encoded protein: CASNGGRGKPLHF.

At least ten counts were recorded for this clonotype. This chain connects TRBV27 to TRBJ2-7; 10 nucleotides match TRBD2. This CDR3 has 15 residues. Germline-derived CDR1 and CDR2 are MNHEY and SMNVEV (reference sequence). The V and J ends lost 5 bases and 0 bases, in that order; junction bases with no gene match: 4. This chain's CDR3 is CASSTRTSGSYEQYF. The CDR3 DNA reads TGTGCCAGCAGTACCAGGACTAGCGGCTCCTACGAGCAGTACTTC.

V gene TRBV29-1 combines with J gene TRBJ1-6; perhaps TRBD1 as D (5 bases). Trimming stripped 6 bases from V and 7 bases from J, with 22 bases between. Germline V gene lookup returns CDR1 SQVTM and CDR2 ANQGSEA. The CDR3 totals 16 residues. The CDR3 protein is CSVQIGGKGMNSPLHF. In DNA form, the CDR3 reads TGCAGCGTCCAAATTGGGGGAAAGGGCATGAATTCACCCCTCCACTTT.

This clonotype appeared many times. The chain combines TRBV20-1 with TRBJ2-5; TRBD2 aligns across 7 bases. This CDR3 spans 14 amino acids. Germline CDR1 DFQATT, CDR2 SNEGSKA (reference sequence). After removal of 4 bases from V and 4 bases from J, the junction contained 9 bases not matched to a gene. CDR3 bases: TGCAGTGCTACAATAAGTAGCGGGTTAGAGACCCAGTACTTC. Translating gives CSATISSGLETQYF.

Of note for this clonotype: A read error is possible here, since a much larger clone lies one base away. The chain couples TRBV7-2 to TRBJ1-1; tentative D call: TRBD1 (6 bases). Trimming shortened V by 4 bases and J by 10 bases, and 13 bases separated the two germline ends. The germline gives CDR1 SGHTA, CDR2 FQGNSA. The CDR3 is 12 amino acids. DNA of the CDR3: TGTGCCAGCAGCTCCATGGACAGCAGAGCTTTCTTT. Amino acid sequence: CASSSMDSRAFF.

The table lists this clonotype with a few counts. CDR3: CASSQGIRAGYTF. The CDR3 DNA follows: TGCGCCAGCAGCCAAGGAATCCGGGCTGGCTACACCTTC. The rearrangement joins TRBV4-3 to TRBJ1-2; D gene uncertain. The CDR3 loop spans 13 amino acids. Between the trimmed V and J ends, which lost 1 base and 7 bases, there was a span of 10 bases. Germline V gene data show CDR1 as LGHNA and CDR2 as YSLEER.

Of note for this clonotype: A single base separates this from a much larger clone, so it may be a read error. The chain employs TRBV5-5 and TRBJ2-7, with D possibly being TRBD1 (5 bases). Germline lookup yields CDR1 SGHKS and CDR2 YYEKEE (reference sequence). CDR3 length: 14 amino acids. Trimming cost V 2 bases and J 0 bases, with 9 bases left between them. CDR3 sequence reads: CASSLDGHSYEQYF. In DNA, the CDR3 is TGTGCCAGCAGCTTAGACGGACACTCCTACGAGCAGTACTTC.

A single count supports this clonotype. The V call is TRBV12-3 or TRBV12-4, the J call TRBJ2-6; tentatively, D is TRBD1 (10 bases). The CDR3 runs 22 residues. Trimming removed 3 bases at V and 2 bases at J, with 29 bases between. The CDR3 coding sequence is TGTGCCAGCAGTTTGGACAGGGGGTTTGGGGCTAGCGGGATGGCTGGGGCCAACGTCCTGACTTTC. Translating it yields CASSLDRGFGASGMAGANVLTF.

This clonotype was counted ten times or more. This sequence joins TRBV7-2 and TRBJ1-6; D is unresolved. Trimming stripped 0 bases from V and 9 bases from J, with 9 bases between. Germline-derived CDR1 and CDR2 are SGHTA and FQGNSA. The CDR3 sequence is 14 residues long. Written as DNA, the CDR3 is TGTGCCAGCAGCTTAGCGTTGGATGGTTCACCCCTCCACTTT. Translating it yields CASSLALDGSPLHF.

This clonotype appeared a few times. The chain combines TRBV10-3 with TRBJ2-5; D possibly corresponds to TRBD1 (5 bases). Trimming removed 0 bases from V and 3 bases from J, with 8 bases in between. Germline loops: CDR1 ENHRY, CDR2 SYGVKD. The CDR3 length is 14 residues. The CDR3 DNA follows: TGTGCCATCAGTGAGTCGGGCAGGGAAGAGACCCAGTACTTC. Translating it yields CAISESGREETQYF.

The genes are TRBV19 and TRBJ2-5; tentatively, D is TRBD2 (7 bases). The CDR3 length is 16 residues. V gave up 5 bases and J gave up 5 bases, with 21 bases separating them. Germline V gene lookup returns CDR1 LNHDA and CDR2 SQIVND (reference sequence). The CDR3 is CASSPPRGGGIETQYF. The CDR3 nucleotides are TGTGCCAGTAGTCCCCCGCGAGGGGGGGGTATTGAGACCCAGTACTTC. Full variable domain (missing parts from reference TRBV19 and TRBJ2-5): DGGITQSPKYLFRKEGQNVTLSCEQNLNHDAMYWYRQDPGQGLRLIYYSQIVNDFQKGDIAEGYSVSREKKESFPLTVTSAQKNPTAFYLCASSPPRGGGIETQYFGPGTRLLVL.

This clonotype was picked up a small number of times. This sequence joins TRBV28 and TRBJ1-2; no clear D. The CDR3 spans 14 residues. Germline V lookup: CDR1 MDHEN, CDR2 SYDVKM. V was pared by 6 bases and J by 0 bases, with 11 bases between. The CDR3 is CASREVRANYGYTF. Here the CDR3 DNA reads TGTGCCAGCAGAGAGGTTCGGGCTAACTATGGCTACACCTTC.

J is TRBJ1-1 and V is TRBV4-1; perhaps TRBD1 as D (6 bases). The CDR3 runs to 16 residues. V lost 3 bases and J lost 4, with 18 bases in between. Per germline, CDR1 MGHRA and CDR2 YSYEKL. CDR3 bases: TGCGCCAGCAGCCATGCAACCTTCAGGGGCGGCACTGAAGCTTTCTTT. Translation: CASSHATFRGGTEAFF.

This clonotype has at least ten counts. The rearrangement uses TRBV6-1 and TRBJ1-4; tentatively, D is TRBD1 (6 bases). This CDR3 spans 14 amino acids. V was trimmed by 7 bases and J by 4 bases, leaving 13 bases between them. CDR1 is MNHNS, CDR2 SASEGT, per germline. Written as DNA, the CDR3 is TGTGCCAGCACCAGGACAGCGCTTAATGAAAAACTGTTTTTT. It specifies CASTRTALNEKLFF.

There are a few counts of this clonotype. The V gene is TRBV12-3 or TRBV12-4, the J gene TRBJ2-3; a weak D match, TRBD1 (7 bases). Between the trimmed V and J ends, which lost 2 bases and 0 bases, there was a span of 12 bases. CDR3 length equals 16 residues. The CDR3 here is CASSLTGAGSTDTQYF. CDR3 nucleotide sequence: TGTGCCAGCAGTTTAACAGGGGCGGGGAGCACAGATACGCAGTATTTT.

This clonotype has more than one count but fewer than ten. The chain links TRBV19 to TRBJ1-5; 8 positions match TRBD1. CDR1 and CDR2 from the germline V gene are LNHDA and SQIVND (reference sequence). The CDR3 is 15 amino acids. V was clipped by 7 bases and J by 4 bases; unmatched bases: 9. The CDR3 nucleotides read TGTGCCAGTAAACTTGACAGGGGCGAAAATCAGCCCCAGCATTTT. Amino acids: CASKLDRGENQPQHF.

The genes are TRBV7-2 and TRBJ2-7, with D uncertain. The CDR3 spans 13 residues. Germline CDR1 and CDR2: SGHTA and FQGNSA. The V and J ends lost 5 bases and 9 bases respectively, with 17 bases between them. CDR3 bases: TGTGCCAGCAGCCCCGAGTCGCCTTTAGGGCAGTACTTC. Translation: CASSPESPLGQYF. Complete variable domain (other parts from reference TRBV7-2 and TRBJ2-7): GAGVSQSPSNKVTEKGKDVELRCDPISGHTALYWYRQSLGQGLEFLIYFQGNSAPDKSGLPSDRFSAERTGGSVSTLTIQRTQQEDSAVYLCASSPESPLGQYFGPGTRLTVT.

This clonotype showed up many times. V usage is TRBV28 and J usage is TRBJ1-6, with D possibly matching TRBD1 (6 bases). Trimming left V 6 bases short and J 8 bases short, with 11 bases between. CDR1 is MDHEN and CDR2 is SYDVKM in the germline V gene. The CDR3 length is 13 residues. The CDR3 reads CASSRQVDSPLHF. The DNA of the CDR3 is TGTGCCAGCAGCCGACAGGTTGATTCACCCCTCCACTTT.

V and J are TRBV6-2 or TRBV6-3 and TRBJ2-1; 8 bases map to TRBD2. Unmatched junction bases numbered 7, after V lost 3 bases and J lost 3 bases. Looked up from germline, CDR1 is MNHEY and CDR2 is SVGEGT. This CDR3 has 16 amino acids. CDR3 sequence reads: CASSYPGLGGYNEQFF. Written as DNA, the CDR3 is TGTGCCAGCAGTTATCCGGGACTAGGGGGCTACAATGAGCAGTTCTTC.

In its sample, this clonotype was seen a few times. The CDR3: CASSLLGLAGERAKNIQYF. Written as DNA, the CDR3 is TGTGCCAGCAGTTTATTGGGACTAGCGGGAGAAAGAGCCAAAAACATTCAGTACTTC. V usage is TRBV28 and J usage is TRBJ2-4, with 14 positions matching TRBD2. The CDR3 loop spans 19 amino acids. Losses at the gene ends were 1 base for V and 0 bases for J; bases not matched to a gene: 5. Germline-derived CDR1 and CDR2 are MDHEN and SYDVKM.